Listed here are 4 T cell receptor beta chains from one sample, sequenced in a study of cytomegalovirus exposure and HLA in healthy donors. Primers for the PCR totalled 60 Vbeta and 13 Jbeta. Measured with immunoSEQ multiplex PCR; TCRdb has only the in-frame clones, and not every one. Here the sample spans some 130,000 clones, approximately 79% being singletons. The sequenced sample consisted of PBMCs. These receptors were collected from a male donor in good health and CMV-seronegative.

This rearrangement joins TRBV5-1 to TRBJ1-1, with D possibly TRBD1 on 6 matching bases. V was shortened by 4 bases and J by 6 bases, with 13 bases between the two germline ends. The CDR3 is made up of 13 amino acids. Germline CDR1 and CDR2: SGHRS and YFSETQ. In DNA, the CDR3 is TGCGCCAGCAGCGAACAACAGGGATCTGAAGCTTTCTTT. It specifies CASSEQQGSEAFF.

The table lists this clone with a few counts. The gene calls are TRBV7-9 and TRBJ2-7; D uncertain. Trimming took 4 bases from V and 7 from J, leaving 11 bases between them. The CDR3 contains 12 residues. Germline V gives CDR1 SEHNR, CDR2 FQNEAQ (reference sequence). This CDR3 reads CASSSLTLEQYF. CDR3 nucleotides: TGTGCCAGCAGCTCCCTAACTTTAGAGCAGTACTTC.

The chain has TRBV7-2 and TRBJ2-7, with a weak D call TRBD2 (5 bases). The germline V and J ends were trimmed by 5 bases and 5 bases, with 16 bases remaining between them. Germline V CDR1 and CDR2: SGHTA, FQGNSA. The CDR3 has 14 amino acids. The CDR3: CASSRSGSGNEQYF. The CDR3 coding sequence is TGTGCCAGCAGCCGATCGGGGTCGGGGAACGAGCAGTACTTC.

V and J are TRBV11-2 and TRBJ2-2; perhaps TRBD2 as D (6 bases). Trimming removed 1 base from V and 5 bases from J, with 14 bases in between. The germline gives CDR1 SGHAT, CDR2 FQNNGV. The CDR3 has 16 amino acids. The CDR3 region has the DNA TGTGCCAGCAGCTTAGCGGGGGAGAGCGAAACCGGGGAGCTGTTTTTT. This sequence encodes CASSLAGESETGELFF. Filled out from reference TRBV11-2 and TRBJ2-2, the complete variable domain reads EAGVAQSPRYKIIEKRQSVAFWCNPISGHATLYWYQQILGQGPKLLIQFQNNGVVDDSQLPKDRFSAERLKGVDSTLKIQPAKLEDSAVYLCASSLAGESETGELFFGEGSRLTVL.